Shown below are 5 T cell receptor beta chains from a single sample sequenced in a study of blood T cells in healthy people across ages. Together with a sample-barcoded 5' primer, a J-beta primer mix was included in a second PCR lasting about 7 to 11 cycles. TCRdb fed the 5' RACE reads into MiXCR, producing one record per CDR3 protein. This repertoire shows around 1,900,000 distinct CDR3 sequences, roughly two fifths found once; its top ten account for under 30%. Sequenced: blood. All receptors derive from a human donor in good health.

This clonotype was observed a handful of times. This chain uses TRBV6-5 with TRBJ1-2; D is unresolved. This CDR3 comprises 15 residues. V lost 4 bases and J lost 2, with 14 bases in between. CDR1 and CDR2 from the germline V gene are MNHEY and SVGAGI. CDR3: CASSSGRGLNYGYTF. In nucleotides, the CDR3 is TGTGCCAGCAGTTCCGGACGGGGTTTGAACTATGGCTACACCTTC.

The chain uses TRBV4-3 and TRBJ1-2, with 7 bases matching TRBD1. The length of the CDR3 is 14 residues. Trimming at V came to 4 bases and at J to 8 bases, leaving 10 bases not matched to a gene. Germline V gene lookup returns CDR1 LGHNA and CDR2 YSLEER. The CDR3 loop reads CASSPSTGSYGYTF. The DNA for the CDR3 is TGCGCCAGCAGCCCGTCGACAGGGTCATACGGCTACACCTTC.

The chain combines TRBV12-3 or TRBV12-4 with TRBJ2-7; D unresolved. Trimming stripped 3 bases from V and 0 bases from J, with 15 bases between. The CDR3 covers 16 residues. This chain's CDR3 is CASSLGVSRGSYEQYF. The CDR3 coding sequence is TGTGCCAGCAGTTTGGGCGTCTCTCGTGGCTCCTACGAGCAGTACTTC.

The J gene is TRBJ2-3, the V gene TRBV7-3; 9 positions match TRBD1. The germline CDR1 and CDR2 sequences are SGHTA and FQGTGA. The CDR3 spans 20 residues. The J segment lost 0 bases and the V segment lost 5 bases, leaving 18 bases of the junction unmatched. In DNA, the CDR3 is TGTGCCAGCAGCGAAAGCTCCGGGACAGGGCTATATTCTAGCACAGATACGCAGTATTTT. It specifies CASSESSGTGLYSSTDTQYF.

The chain's CDR3 is CATSDHPESGELFF. The CDR3 DNA sequence: TGTGCCACCAGTGACCACCCTGAATCGGGGGAGCTGTTTTTT. The chain couples TRBV24-1 to TRBJ2-2; no definite D call. CDR3 length: 14 residues. V was trimmed by 4 bases and J by 8 bases, leaving 13 bases between them. Germline V gene data show CDR1 as KGHDR and CDR2 as SFDVKD.